A single sample is the source of the 15 T cell receptor beta chains below, sequenced in a study of blood T cell repertoires in COVID-19. TCRdb's copy holds only in-frame clones and misses some; the assay was immunoSEQ multiplex PCR. The sample carries 14,000 or so clones, roughly nine tenths recorded once. Sequencing input: peripheral blood. The receptors here all came from a human donor in a cohort sampled during active COVID-19.

The V gene is TRBV19, the J gene TRBJ1-5; TRBD1 is a possible D gene (6 bases). The CDR3 length is 15 residues. V was pared by 3 bases and J by 6 bases, with 15 bases between. Germline CDR1 and CDR2: LNHDA and SQIVND (reference sequence). The CDR3 spells CASSILPVGGQPQHF. As DNA, the CDR3 is TGTGCCAGTAGTATTTTACCCGTAGGGGGTCAGCCCCAGCATTTT.

DNA of the CDR3: TGTGCCAGCAGCCAGAGGACAGGGGGGAATCAGCCCCAGCATTTT. It codes for CASSQRTGGNQPQHF. The chain couples TRBV3-1 (or the pseudogene TRBV3-2) to TRBJ1-5, with 10 bases fitting TRBD1. The V and J ends lost 3 bases and 4 bases, in that order; junction bases with no gene match: 3. The CDR3 length is 15 residues. Germline loops: CDR1 LGHDT, CDR2 YNNKEL (reference sequence).

This sequence joins TRBV7-3 and TRBJ1-1, with D possibly matching TRBD1 (6 bases). Germline V gene lookup returns CDR1 SGHTA and CDR2 FQGTGA. The CDR3 length is 14 residues. With 5 bases removed from V and 6 bases from J, the gap between germline ends came to 16 bases. This CDR3 is CASSPQQGSAEAFF. In nucleotides, the CDR3 is TGTGCCAGCAGCCCTCAACAGGGAAGCGCTGAAGCTTTCTTT. The entire variable domain, with the rest obtained from reference TRBV7-3 and TRBJ1-1, is as follows: GAGVSQTPSNKVTEKGKYVELRCDPISGHTALYWYRQSLGQGPEFLIYFQGTGAADDSGLPNDRFFAVRPEGSVSTLKIQRTERGDSAVYLCASSPQQGSAEAFFGQGTRLTVV.

V usage is TRBV7-2 and J usage is TRBJ1-1; 7 bases map to TRBD1. The CDR3 runs 14 residues. Unmatched junction bases numbered 8, after V lost 5 bases and J lost 5 bases. CDR1 is SGHTA and CDR2 is FQGNSA in the germline V gene. This CDR3 reads CASSLRQGGTEAFF. CDR3 coding DNA: TGTGCCAGCAGCCTTAGACAGGGCGGGACTGAAGCTTTCTTT. Looking up the rest from reference TRBV7-2 and TRBJ1-1 gives the full variable domain: GAGVSQSPSNKVTEKGKDVELRCDPISGHTALYWYRQSLGQGLEFLIYFQGNSAPDKSGLPSDRFSAERTGGSVSTLTIQRTQQEDSAVYLCASSLRQGGTEAFFGQGTRLTVV.

The rearrangement links TRBV7-2 to TRBJ2-7, with 8 bases aligning to TRBD2. The V segment lost 1 base and the J segment 3 bases; nucleotides outside the gene matches: 5. The length of the CDR3 is 15 residues. Germline assignment: CDR1 SGHTA and CDR2 FQGNSA. The CDR3 DNA reads TGTGCCAGCAGCTTAGGGGCGGCGGGAGGCTACGAGCAGTACTTC. It yields the protein CASSLGAAGGYEQYF.

The CDR3: CSVEISADTQYF. The CDR3 DNA sequence: TGCAGCGTTGAAATTAGCGCAGATACGCAGTATTTT. The V call is TRBV29-1, the J call TRBJ2-3; possibly TRBD2 for D (5 bases). This CDR3 contains 12 residues. Trimming cost V 2 bases and J 4 bases, with 7 bases left between them. Germline CDR1 and CDR2: SQVTM and ANQGSEA.

The genes are TRBV7-6 and TRBJ1-1; D perhaps matches TRBD1 (5 bases). The V end lost 2 bases, the J end lost 6 bases, and 10 bases lay between the germline ends. Germline CDR1 is SGHVS and CDR2 is FNYEAQ. CDR3 size: 13 residues. The CDR3, as DNA: TGTGCCAGCAGCTTATTCAGGGAGGCTGAAGCTTTCTTT. This encodes CASSLFREAEAFF.

V and J are TRBV19 and TRBJ2-1; D possibly corresponds to TRBD1 (6 bases). The CDR3 has 14 residues. Deletions cut 7 bases from V and 4 bases from J, with 14 bases between. Germline V gene lookup returns CDR1 LNHDA and CDR2 SQIVND (reference sequence). The CDR3: CASTRDGTYNEQFF. The CDR3, as DNA: TGTGCCAGTACCCGGGACGGGACATACAATGAGCAGTTCTTC.

The chain couples TRBV5-1 to TRBJ2-2, with 12 bases fitting TRBD2. J was trimmed by 0 bases and V by 5 bases; bases with no gene match: 5. Germline V CDR1 and CDR2: SGHRS, YFSETQ. The CDR3 runs 17 residues. CDR3 sequence reads: CASSKLAGGTNTGELFF. CDR3 DNA: TGCGCCAGCAGTAAACTAGCGGGGGGAACGAACACCGGGGAGCTGTTTTTT.

The chain uses TRBV7-2 and TRBJ2-3; 10 positions match TRBD2. There are 15 residues in the CDR3. Trimming took 3 bases from V and 6 from J; bases not matched to a gene: 6. Germline V gene lookup returns CDR1 SGHTA and CDR2 FQGNSA. CDR3 coding DNA: TGTGCCAGCAGCTTTAAAGCGGGAGGGCAGGATACGCAGTATTTT. Translation gives CASSFKAGGQDTQYF.

The V and J genes are TRBV9 and TRBJ2-5; 8 bases fit TRBD2. This CDR3 has 17 amino acids. CDR1 SGDLS and CDR2 YYNGEE come from the germline V gene. V lost 2 bases and J lost 5; bases outside the gene matches: 14. CDR3 coding DNA: TGTGCCAGCAGCGTCGCCTCGGGGGGGCAGAGCGGTGAGACCCAGTACTTC. Its protein is CASSVASGGQSGETQYF.

The chain carries TRBV5-1 and TRBJ1-2, with a weak D call TRBD1 (5 bases). CDR3 length: 14 amino acids. The ends were cut back, 2 bases at V and 2 bases at J, with 10 bases in the middle. CDR1 SGHRS and CDR2 YFSETQ come from the germline V gene. The CDR3 DNA is TGCGCCAGCAGCTTCGCAGGGTCAAACTATGGCTACACCTTC. It codes for CASSFAGSNYGYTF.

The V and J genes are TRBV27 and TRBJ1-6, with D hard to call. V gave up 1 base and J gave up 1 base, with 5 bases separating them. Germline V gives CDR1 MNHEY, CDR2 SMNVEV (reference sequence). The CDR3 is 15 residues long. CDR3 in DNA: TGTGCCAGCAGTTTATTTCGGTCCTATAATTCACCCCTCCACTTT. The encoded protein is CASSLFRSYNSPLHF.

This chain joins TRBV2 and TRBJ1-3; 7 nucleotides match TRBD1. The CDR3 has 15 residues. CDR1 and CDR2 (germline): SNHLY, FYNNEI. The V gene end was trimmed by 10 bases and the J gene end by 0 bases; junction bases not matched to a gene: 9. CDR3 sequence (DNA): TGTGCCACATCGGGACAGCCTAGCTCTGGAAACACCATATATTTT. Translating it yields CATSGQPSSGNTIYF.

The rearrangement joins TRBV28 to TRBJ1-3; TRBD1 matches at 8 bases. J gave up 3 bases and V 10 bases, and 8 bases lay outside the gene matches. The CDR3 is 14 amino acids. In germline, CDR1 is MDHEN, CDR2 SYDVKM. The CDR3, as DNA: TGTGCCACAATCAGGGGGCGTTTTGGAAACACCATATATTTT. This translates into CATIRGRFGNTIYF.